The next 4 T cell receptor beta chains were all read from a single sample in a study of T cells in women clearing cervical HPV infection (dated by TCRdb to the late 2010s). Libraries came from the immunoSEQ multiplex PCR assay. What TCRdb holds here is the immuneACCESS table cut down to in-frame rearrangements. Part of the clones is not present; checked against another copy, under half of the missing clones reflect an unresolved V gene, and the others are unexplained. The table kept for this sample lists about 31,000 clones. Approximately 8.1% of the sample comes from the top ten. Sequencing was carried out using blood buffy coat. The receptor set was obtained from a woman aged 18-70 years with a cervical HPV16 infection that either progressed to CIN3+ or cleared (not recorded which).

Judged by frequency, this clone is medium-sized (0.01 to 0.1%). The missing CDR3 end, 3 residues past where the read stops, is filled in from the germline J gene. Other DNA sequences in the sample encode the same CDR3. V and J are TRBV5-1 and TRBJ1-3; D may be TRBD1 (6 bases). The length of the CDR3 is 15 residues. Per the germline V gene, CDR1 is SGHRS and CDR2 is YFSETQ. With 4 bases removed from V and 0 bases from J, the gap between germline ends came to 11 bases. CDR3 amino acids: CASSPGTNSGNTIYF. The sequenced CDR3 bases are TGCGCCAGCAGCCCGGGGACAAACTCTGGAAACACC.

Remarks on this clone: The CDR3 is cut off 3 residues early in the read; its end comes from the germline J gene. The chain employs TRBV6-2 or TRBV6-3 and TRBJ2-5; 10 bases map to TRBD2. This CDR3 region has 13 residues. Germline V lookup: CDR1 MNHEY, CDR2 SVGEGT. Germline trimming cut 4 bases from V and 6 bases from J; bases unmatched to any gene: 2. The sequenced part of the CDR3 DNA is TGTGCCAGCAGTTCTAGCGGGGGACAGACC. Its protein product is CASSSSGGQT. In full, the CDR3 is CASSSSGGQTQYF.

Notes on this clone: A junction end diverges from the germline sequence, so it may reflect a read error. The read ends 3 residues shy of where the CDR3 ends; the end is completed using the germline J gene. Additional DNA sequences in this sample encode the identical CDR3. The rearrangement joins TRBV30 to TRBJ1-3, with a tentative D call TRBD1 (6 bases). The CDR3 length is 13 residues. Per the germline V gene, CDR1 is GTSNPN and CDR2 is SVGIG (reference sequence). The DNA read from the CDR3 is TGTGCCTGGACCCAGACAGGTGGAAACACG. As protein: CAWTQTGGNT. The complete CDR3 sequence is CAWTQTGGNTIYF. Supplemented by reference TRBV30 and TRBJ1-3, the full variable domain reads SQTIHQWPATLVQPVGSPLSLECTVEGTSNPNLYWYRQAAGRGLQLLFYSVGIGQISSEVPQNLSASRPQDRQFILSSKKLLLSDSGFYLCAWTQTGGNTIYFGEGSWLTVV.

Of note for this clone: The read gets to within 3 residues of the CDR3 end, and the germline J gene fills in the rest. The chain employs TRBV20-1 and TRBJ2-3; TRBD1 is a possible D gene (6 bases). CDR3 length equals 14 residues. V was clipped by 3 bases and J by 5 bases, with 15 bases between them. The germline V gene encodes CDR1 DFQATT and CDR2 SNEGSKA (reference sequence). CDR3: CSASSESGVDTQYF. The covered CDR3 bases are TGCAGTGCTAGTTCTGAGTCAGGGGTAGATACG.